Below, one TCR beta chain is given with its context. This CDR3 is built from 15 residues. Germline V gene sequence: CDR1 MNHEY, CDR2 SVGAGI. Between the trimmed V and J ends, which lost 4 bases and 4 bases, there was a span of 17 bases. The source of the sample is a study of blood T cell repertoires in COVID-19. In the study overall: The United States, Italy and Spain were the sources of the acute and convalescent COVID-19 samples. Sources were T cells, B-cell-depleted T cells, or PBMCs; the material itself was cDNA or gDNA.

Sequencing used immunoSEQ multiplex PCR; TCRdb keeps in-frame clones, though not all of them. The sample has 200,000 to 250,000 clones, approximately 87% seen once. This rearrangement joins TRBV6-5 to TRBJ2-7; weak D call: TRBD2 (7 bases). This TCR came from a woman aged 70-85 years with active or convalescent COVID-19. Source material: peripheral blood. This CDR3 reads CASSLGGGVWYEQYF. CDR3 bases: TGTGCCAGCAGTTTGGGAGGGGGGGTTTGGTACGAGCAGTACTTC.